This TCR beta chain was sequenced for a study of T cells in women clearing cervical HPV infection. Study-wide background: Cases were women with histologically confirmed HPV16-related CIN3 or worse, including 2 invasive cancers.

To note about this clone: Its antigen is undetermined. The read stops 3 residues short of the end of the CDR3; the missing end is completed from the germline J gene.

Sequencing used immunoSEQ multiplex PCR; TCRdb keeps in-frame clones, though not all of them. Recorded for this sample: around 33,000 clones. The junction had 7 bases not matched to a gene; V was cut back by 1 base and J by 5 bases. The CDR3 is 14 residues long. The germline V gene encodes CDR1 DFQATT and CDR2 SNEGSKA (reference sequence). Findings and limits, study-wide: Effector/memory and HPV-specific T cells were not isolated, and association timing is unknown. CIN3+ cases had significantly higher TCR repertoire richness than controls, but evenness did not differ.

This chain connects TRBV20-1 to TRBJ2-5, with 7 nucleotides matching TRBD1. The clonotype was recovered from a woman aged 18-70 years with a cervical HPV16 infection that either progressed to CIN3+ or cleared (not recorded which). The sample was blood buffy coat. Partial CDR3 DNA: TGCAGTGCTAGAGTCGAGGGGGCAGGGGAGACC. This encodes CSARVEGAGET. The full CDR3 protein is CSARVEGAGETQYF.